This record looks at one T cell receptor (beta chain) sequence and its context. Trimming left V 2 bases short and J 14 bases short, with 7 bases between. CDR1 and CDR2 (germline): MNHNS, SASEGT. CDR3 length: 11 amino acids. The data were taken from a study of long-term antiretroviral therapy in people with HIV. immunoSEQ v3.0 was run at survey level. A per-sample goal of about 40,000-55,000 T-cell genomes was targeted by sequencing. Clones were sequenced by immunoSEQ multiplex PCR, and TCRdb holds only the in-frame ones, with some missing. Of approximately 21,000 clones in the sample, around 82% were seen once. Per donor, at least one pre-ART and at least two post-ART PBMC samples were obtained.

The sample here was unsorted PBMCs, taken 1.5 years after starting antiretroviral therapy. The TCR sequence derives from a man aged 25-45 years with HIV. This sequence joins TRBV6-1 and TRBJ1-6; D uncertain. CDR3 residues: CASSELRALHF. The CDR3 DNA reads TGTGCCAGCAGTGAACTGAGGGCCCTCCACTTT.